This is a list of T cell receptor beta chains from one sample in a study of beta chain features in type 1 diabetes. TCRdb's table, derived via immunoSEQ multiplex PCR, lists solely in-frame clones and lacks some. Here the sample spans around 250,000 clones, 25% to 35% being singletons. Sequenced sample: central memory CD4+ T cells from blood. The receptors derive from a man in his thirties or forties in good health. The CDR3 runs from the conserved cysteine through the conserved F or W. Fields, in order: D gene, J gene, V gene, clone size, CDR3 protein, CDR3 DNA. A D gene is named only where the DNA matches it firmly. Rows may omit the clone size; those that give it use once, few, many or a size class.

TRBD1	TRBJ2-1	TRBV6-5	NA	CASRMTGGSYNEQFF	TGTGCCAGCAGAATGACAGGGGGCTCCTACAATGAGCAGTTCTTC
TRBD1	TRBJ2-7	TRBV6-6	NA	CASRTGQGEQYF	TGTGCCAGCAGGACGGGACAGGGCGAGCAGTACTTC
NA	TRBJ1-1	TRBV2	NA	CASSEGSYTEAFF	TGTGCCAGCAGTGAAGGCAGTTACACTGAAGCTTTCTTT
TRBD1	TRBJ1-3	TRBV15	few	CATSRGQGVTGNTIYF	TGTGCCACCAGCAGAGGACAGGGCGTAACTGGAAACACCATATATTTT
TRBD2	TRBJ2-3	TRBV15	NA	CATSRESSGRDTQYF	TGTGCCACCAGCAGGGAATCTAGCGGGAGAGATACGCAGTATTTT
NA	TRBJ1-3	TRBV30	many	CAWSVLGQRETSGNTIYF	TGTGCCTGGAGTGTACTAGGACAGCGAGAGACCTCTGGAAACACCATATATTTT
NA	TRBJ1-2	TRBV6-5	NA	CASSYSTRNYGYTF	TGTGCCAGCAGTTACTCTACCAGAAACTATGGCTACACCTTC
NA	TRBJ2-3	TRBV4-1	NA	CASSQAWEDTQYF	TGCGCCAGCAGCCAAGCATGGGAGGATACGCAGTATTTT
NA	TRBJ2-7	TRBV29-1	few	CSVGDGLSYEQYF	TGCAGCGTTGGGGACGGACTATCCTACGAGCAGTACTTC
NA	TRBJ2-7	TRBV18	NA	CASSPEPRYEQYF	TGTGCCAGCTCACCAGAGCCGCGATACGAGCAGTACTTC
TRBD1	TRBJ2-5	TRBV30	NA	CAWDRDHQETQYF	TGTGCCTGGGACAGGGATCATCAAGAGACCCAGTACTTC
NA	TRBJ2-5	TRBV5-1	few	CASSPSGAQETQYF	TGCGCCAGCAGCCCCTCAGGGGCCCAAGAGACCCAGTACTTC
TRBD1	TRBJ2-5	TRBV5-4	NA	CATSGTEETQYF	TGTGCCACCTCCGGGACAGAAGAGACCCAGTACTTC
TRBD2	TRBJ2-1	TRBV5-1	few	CASSPPSGGYNEQFF	TGCGCCAGCAGCCCTCCTAGCGGGGGCTACAATGAGCAGTTCTTC
TRBD1	TRBJ2-3	TRBV15	many	CATSSSLTGKVNTQYF	TGTGCCACCAGCAGCTCCCTGACAGGGAAGGTGAATACGCAGTATTTT
TRBD1	TRBJ2-7	TRBV29-1	NA	CSAQQGYRHSYEQYF	TGCAGCGCCCAACAGGGGTACCGCCACTCCTACGAGCAGTACTTC
NA	TRBJ2-1	TRBV5-1	NA	CASGREDNEQFF	TGCGCCAGCGGCAGGGAAGACAATGAGCAGTTCTTC